The clone carrying this T cell receptor beta chain has just a few counts. Its antigen is currently unknown. This record comes from a study of T cells after yellow fever vaccination. At the level of the study: Fractions of low cell number were prepared using SMART-Seq v4 Ultra Low Input. Study observations and caveats: Booster sampling recovered most clones from primary vaccination (around 96% CD4, 80% to 90% CD8). From the bulk population, abundant clonotypes could contaminate and appear within FACS-sorted repertoires. Weaker overall, the secondary response nonetheless peaked faster (day 5 versus 15).

CDR1 is LGHDT, CDR2 YNNKEL, per germline (reference sequence). Trimming removed 0 bases at V and 4 bases at J, with 6 bases between. The CDR3 sequence is 14 residues long. TCRdb used MiXCR to reprocess the 5' RACE reads, holding one entry per CDR3 protein. The sample yields 300,000 or so distinct CDR3 sequences, around 7% seen once. This receptor was identified in a man between 18 and 35 years old who received the YFV17D yellow fever vaccine. The V call is TRBV3-1, the J call TRBJ2-2, with D hard to call. The source was PBMCs, collected approximately 40 days after the first yellow fever vaccination. Here the CDR3 DNA reads TGTGCCAGCAGCCAAGAGGGCAGCACCGGGGAGCTGTTTTTT. It specifies CASSQEGSTGELFF.